The 8 T cell receptor beta chains given below trace back to one sample, sequenced in a study of OX40 agonist ivuxolimab in advanced cancers. Sequencing used immunoSEQ multiplex PCR; TCRdb keeps in-frame clones, though not all of them. The sample records some 96,000 clones, around 93% being singletons. The sequencing used CD4+ or CD8+ T cells sorted from blood, collected in a trial of the OX40 agonist ivuxolimab. The receptors originated from an adult with an advanced solid tumor such as melanoma, head and neck, liver or kidney cancer.

This sequence joins TRBV11-2 and TRBJ1-1; D not resolved. The CDR3 sequence is 12 residues long. CDR1 and CDR2 from the germline V gene are SGHAT and FQNNGV. The V end lost 6 bases, the J end lost 1 base, and 6 bases lay between the germline ends. CDR3 region: CASRGRNTEAFF. The DNA for the CDR3 is TGTGCCAGCAGAGGCCGGAACACTGAAGCTTTCTTT. Based on the CDR3 plus reference TRBV11-2 and TRBJ1-1, the full variable domain is EAGVAQSPRYKIIEKRQSVAFWCNPISGHATLYWYQQILGQGPKLLIQFQNNGVVDDSQLPKDRFSAERLKGVDSTLKIQPAKLEDSAVYLCASRGRNTEAFFGQGTRLTVV.

The genes are TRBV7-2 and TRBJ1-1, with 8 bases identical to TRBD1. CDR1 and CDR2 (germline): SGHTA, FQGNSA. The trim removed 5 bases at V and 1 base at J, leaving 3 bases unmatched. This CDR3 is 14 amino acids long. CDR3 coding DNA: TGTGCCAGCAGCGTTCAGGGGGCGAACACTGAAGCTTTCTTT. Translated: CASSVQGANTEAFF.

The chain uses TRBV27 and TRBJ1-1; the D gene is possibly TRBD1 (6 bases). Trimming took 3 bases from V and 5 from J, leaving 10 bases between them. Germline lookup yields CDR1 MNHEY and CDR2 SMNVEV (reference sequence). This CDR3 comprises 13 residues. CDR3 loop: CASSLTGRTEAFF. The CDR3 DNA reads as TGTGCCAGCAGTTTGACAGGTCGGACTGAAGCTTTCTTT.

This chain links TRBV7-9 with TRBJ1-2, with 10 bases that match TRBD1. V was pared by 4 bases and J by 8 bases, with 10 bases of the junction left unmatched. The CDR3 length is 15 residues. Looked up from germline, CDR1 is SEHNR and CDR2 is FQNEAQ (reference sequence). The CDR3 sequence: CASSSSPDRGSGYTF. The CDR3 DNA reads TGTGCCAGCAGCTCCTCCCCGGACAGGGGGTCCGGCTACACCTTC.

As to this clone: In the same sample, other DNA sequences code for this CDR3. This chain uses TRBV11-2 with TRBJ1-5; D is unclear. The length of the CDR3 is 13 residues. V was cut by 3 bases and J by 7 bases, with 10 bases left in between. Germline V gene sequence: CDR1 SGHAT, CDR2 FQNNGV. The CDR3, as DNA: TGTGCCAGCAGCTTGGTCCTTGGACAGCCCCAGCATTTT. Encoded protein: CASSLVLGQPQHF.

The rearrangement joins TRBV5-1 to TRBJ2-5; maybe TRBD2 (5 bases). There are 15 residues in the CDR3. Germline CDR1 is SGHRS and CDR2 is YFSETQ. The V end was cut by 0 bases, the J end by 2 bases, with 11 bases between. This chain's CDR3 is CASSLDQPGQETQYF. The CDR3 coding sequence is TGCGCCAGCAGCTTGGATCAGCCGGGGCAAGAGACCCAGTACTTC.

V and J are TRBV9 and TRBJ2-2; tentatively, D is TRBD2 (6 bases). This CDR3 spans 15 amino acids. Germline-derived CDR1 and CDR2 are SGDLS and YYNGEE. Trimming shortened V by 0 bases and J by 2 bases, and 8 bases separated the two germline ends. For the CDR3, the DNA is TGTGCCAGCAGCGTAGCCGGGACTAACACCGGGGAGCTGTTTTTT. Its translation: CASSVAGTNTGELFF.

This chain links TRBV10-3 with TRBJ2-2; D is possibly TRBD1 or TRBD2 (5 bases each). The CDR3 contains 16 residues. V was trimmed by 2 bases and J by 1 base, leaving 11 bases between them. The germline V gene encodes CDR1 ENHRY and CDR2 SYGVKD. CDR3: CAISEPGTGNTGELFF. In DNA form, the CDR3 reads TGTGCCATCAGTGAGCCAGGGACGGGGAACACCGGGGAGCTGTTTTTT.